The text below deals with one TCR beta chain. The antigen it recognizes is unknown. Base quality data are lacking; no much larger clone is found one base away. The data were obtained in a study of blood T cell repertoires in COVID-19 (dated by TCRdb to the early 2020s). With respect to the entire study: Samples from collaborators originated in the United States, Italy and Spain and spanned both the acute and convalescent phases of COVID-19. A freely available public database, intended as a resource for researchers studying the immune response to SARS-CoV-2, is where the repertoires were released. The prospective study material was composed of cDNA or gDNA derived from T cells, B-cell-depleted T cells, or PBMCs. Nearly every sample came with metadata listing a de-identified subject ID, COVID-19 status, age in years and sex. Where available, HLA class I and class II types were taken from metadata supplied by the sample provider and were not determined by assay-based typing. Samples came from the ongoing ImmuneRACE study (first 160 participants) plus 1,254 subjects from 6 global collaborators. The dataset comprised deeply sampled blood TCRbeta repertoires from subjects exposed to, actively infected with, or recovered from COVID-19.

Paper-wide results and their limitations: The amount of clinical and demographic metadata varied by source and participant and was provided uncurated.

The collaborating institutions used their own protocols to collect whole blood in K2EDTA tubes. For TCRbeta analysis, collaborator samples were shipped as frozen whole blood, as isolated PBMCs, or as DNA extracted from either sample type. The immunoSEQ Assay, a bias-controlled multiplex PCR, was used to amplify TCRbeta CDR3 regions from genomic DNA. In the paper's pipeline: The number of nucleated cells in each sample was estimated from the amplification of reference gene primers within the assay. To quantify the absolute abundance of each unique TCRbeta CDR3 rearrangement, sequence reads were collapsed and filtered. Productive Simpson clonality was computed per sample as the square root of Simpson's diversity index over productive rearrangements. The source is immuneACCESS, and TCRdb retained only in-frame sequences with V and J called. Part of the clones is not carried over; for the studies checked, unresolved V genes explain less than half of this, and the remainder is unexplained. That table furnishes V, J and clone size, whereas the DNA furnished D and trimming. The sample table lists under 300,000 clones, 85% to 90% of them with a count of one. Approximately 3.3% of the sample comes from the top ten.

The trim is 2 bases for V and 6 bases for J, with a gap of 13 bases between the germline ends. CDR1 is given as SGHDN and CDR2 as FVKESK, both from the germline V gene. The CDR3, from cysteine to phenylalanine, totals 14 residues. CDR3 DNA is the only sequence kept; it has 42 bases, read in frame from the first base. The clonotype originates from a woman in her thirties or forties with acute or convalescent COVID-19. The V and J segments used are TRBV14 and TRBJ1-1; the D gene remains uncertain. Sequenced input: peripheral blood. The CDR3 loop reads CASSQFHVSAEAFF. The base sequence is TGTGCCAGCAGCCAATTCCACGTCAGCGCTGAAGCTTTCTTT.